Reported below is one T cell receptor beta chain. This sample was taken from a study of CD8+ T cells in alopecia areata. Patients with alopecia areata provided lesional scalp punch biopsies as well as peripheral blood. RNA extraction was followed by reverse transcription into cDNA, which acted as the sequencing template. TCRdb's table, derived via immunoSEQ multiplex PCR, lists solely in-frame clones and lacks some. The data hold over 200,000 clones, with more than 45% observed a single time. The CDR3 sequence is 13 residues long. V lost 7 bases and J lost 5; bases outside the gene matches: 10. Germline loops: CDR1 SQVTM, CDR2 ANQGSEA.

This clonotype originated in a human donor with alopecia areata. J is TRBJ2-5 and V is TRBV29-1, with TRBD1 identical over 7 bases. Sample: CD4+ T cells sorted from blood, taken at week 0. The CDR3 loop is CSAVKTGAETQYF. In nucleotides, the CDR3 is TGCAGCGCGGTAAAAACAGGGGCCGAGACCCAGTACTTC.